These 5 T cell receptor beta chains originate from one sample sequenced in a study of cytomegalovirus exposure and HLA in healthy donors. 60 Vbeta and 13 Jbeta primers were used in PCR. Method: immunoSEQ multiplex PCR; TCRdb's copy keeps in-frame clones and lacks some. The table has 20,000 to 30,000 clones, approximately 75% seen once. The specimen sequenced was PBMCs. These receptors originate from a male donor in good health and CMV-seronegative.

This sequence joins TRBV6-6 and TRBJ2-2; TRBD1 is a possible D gene (5 bases). V gave up 5 bases and J gave up 5 bases, with 6 bases separating them. Germline-derived CDR1 and CDR2 are MNHNY and SVGAGI (reference sequence). This CDR3 region has 12 residues. This chain's CDR3 is CASSHRTGELFF. As DNA, the CDR3 is TGTGCCAGCAGTCACAGGACCGGGGAGCTGTTTTTT.

V gene TRBV28 combines with J gene TRBJ1-5, with 8 bases aligning to TRBD1. The CDR3 consists of 16 residues. J lost 0 bases, V lost 4 bases, and 5 bases had no gene match. CDR1 is MDHEN, CDR2 SYDVKM, per germline. The CDR3 loop is CASSSQGGYSNQPQHF. For the CDR3, the DNA is TGTGCCAGCAGTTCACAGGGGGGTTATAGCAATCAGCCCCAGCATTTT.

The chain carries TRBV7-2 and TRBJ2-1; 8 bases fit TRBD2. The CDR3 contains 17 residues. Trimming removed 2 bases from V and 7 bases from J; junction bases left unmatched: 13. CDR1 and CDR2 (germline): SGHTA, FQGNSA. CDR3: CASSLRPSSGGLNEQFF. As DNA, the CDR3 is TGTGCCAGCAGCTTAAGGCCGAGCAGCGGGGGCCTAAATGAGCAGTTCTTC.

This chain uses TRBV27 with TRBJ2-7; D perhaps matches TRBD2 (5 bases). Looked up from germline, CDR1 is MNHEY and CDR2 is SMNVEV (reference sequence). The germline V and J ends were trimmed by 1 base and 0 bases, with 10 bases remaining between them. CDR3 size: 15 residues. The CDR3 here is CASSLWWETSYEQYF. CDR3 coding DNA: TGTGCCAGCAGTTTATGGTGGGAGACCTCCTACGAGCAGTACTTC.

This rearrangement joins TRBV7-9 to TRBJ2-1; 13 positions match TRBD2. The CDR3 is 15 residues long. V lost 5 bases and J lost 7; bases outside the gene matches: 5. CDR1 and CDR2 (germline): SEHNR, FQNEAQ (reference sequence). The CDR3 nucleotides read TGTGCCAGCAGCATCGGACTAGCGGGAGAAAATGAGCAGTTCTTC. Translation: CASSIGLAGENEQFF.